This TCR beta chain comes out of a study of cytomegalovirus exposure and HLA in healthy donors. General study points: Most of the CMV-associated TCR beta chains (in a later analysis) appeared to be HLA-restricted. Several of the most significant clusters were apparently associated with common viral pathogens in a later analysis. By HLA locus, TCR association rates varied in a later analysis, with DRB1 showing the most and HLA-C the fewest. Data from an earlier analysis indicated that most TCR beta V segments were productive either about 87% or about 30% of the time.

On this clone: What it recognizes is unknown.

Use of 60 Vbeta and 13 Jbeta primers characterized the PCR. Clones were sequenced by immunoSEQ multiplex PCR, and TCRdb holds only the in-frame ones, with some missing. Altogether under 200,000 clones are present, 82% being singletons, with the ten largest covering 0.96%. Germline loops: CDR1 GTSNPN, CDR2 SVGIG (reference sequence). CDR3 length: 14 residues. After removal of 3 bases from V and 4 bases from J, the junction contained 6 bases not matched to a gene. This sequence joins TRBV30 and TRBJ1-1; 9 bases map to TRBD1. The specimen was PBMCs. The sequence was obtained from a girl aged 2 to 10 in good health and CMV-seropositive. The CDR3 DNA reads TGTGCCTGGAGCCCGGGACAGGGATTCACTGAAGCTTTCTTT. Its protein is CAWSPGQGFTEAFF.